Presented here are 32 T cell receptor beta chains from one specimen sequenced in a study of Ad26.COV2.S vaccination and SARS-CoV-2 variants. Indicated treatment: some 19 received Ad26.COV2.S at low or high dose, single or two shots; roughly five received placebo; per-sample allocation not given. Sample collection was performed on day 63 after the first vaccine or placebo injection. Produced via immunoSEQ multiplex PCR; TCRdb's table is partial and in-frame only. The sample records some 480,000 clones, roughly nine tenths being singletons. Sequencing used peripheral blood, obtained in a trial of Ad26.COV2.S vaccine versus placebo. The receptors were sampled from a person between 18 and 65 years old who received the Ad26.COV2.S COVID-19 vaccine or a placebo.

The chain recombines TRBV11-1 with TRBJ2-5, with D possibly being TRBD2 (5 bases). The V end was cut by 5 bases, the J end by 1 base, with 11 bases between. The CDR3 spans 14 residues. CDR1 is SGHAT, CDR2 FQDESV, per germline (reference sequence). The CDR3, as DNA: TGTGCCAGCAGCGAGGGAACGGGCCAAGAGACCCAGTACTTC. The encoded protein is CASSEGTGQETQYF.

This chain connects TRBV27 to TRBJ2-7; D is uncertain. Germline lookup yields CDR1 MNHEY and CDR2 SMNVEV (reference sequence). This CDR3 has 14 residues. Trimming left V 6 bases short and J 3 bases short, with 15 bases between. The CDR3 bases are TGTGCCAGCAGCAAAACCGGGCCCCACTACGAGCAGTACTTC. It yields the protein CASSKTGPHYEQYF.

As concerns this clone: Within the sample, other DNA sequences also encode this same CDR3. The chain combines TRBV19 with TRBJ2-1, with D perhaps TRBD2 (6 bases). V was clipped by 3 bases and J by 7 bases, with 10 bases between them. The CDR3 consists of 13 residues. Germline CDR1 LNHDA, CDR2 SQIVND (reference sequence). The CDR3 here is CASSIGGVNEQFF. CDR3 nucleotides: TGTGCCAGTAGTATCGGAGGGGTTAATGAGCAGTTCTTC.

The V gene is TRBV28, the J gene TRBJ2-1, with a weak D call TRBD2 (6 bases). V was pared by 3 bases and J by 7 bases, with 16 bases between. The germline V gene has CDR1 MDHEN and CDR2 SYDVKM. CDR3 length: 15 residues. The CDR3 nucleotides are TGTGCCAGCAGTTTGGACCCGGGAGCTGGTAATGAGCAGTTCTTC. Translation gives CASSLDPGAGNEQFF.

This rearrangement joins TRBV25-1 to TRBJ2-7, with unresolved D. The germline V gene encodes CDR1 MGHDK and CDR2 SYGVNS. This CDR3 has 12 amino acids. Trimming took off 6 bases at V and 4 bases at J, with 10 bases between the two ends. In nucleotides, the CDR3 is TGTGCCAGCAGCCGTCTCAGTTACGAGCAGTACTTC. Amino acid sequence: CASSRLSYEQYF.

This clone was recorded once. The V call is TRBV19, the J call TRBJ1-1, with D possibly TRBD1 on 6 matching bases. There are 14 residues in the CDR3. Germline CDR1 LNHDA, CDR2 SQIVND (reference sequence). Trimming left V 5 bases short and J 4 bases short, with 14 bases between. CDR3 bases: TGTGCCAGTAGTCCGAGGGGGGGGTCCACTGAAGCTTTCTTT. This sequence encodes CASSPRGGSTEAFF.

J is TRBJ1-5 and V is TRBV27; the match to TRBD1 covers 8 bases. CDR3 length: 15 amino acids. The V segment lost 7 bases and the J segment 6 bases; nucleotides outside the gene matches: 11. The germline V gene has CDR1 MNHEY and CDR2 SMNVEV (reference sequence). For the CDR3, the DNA is TGTGCCAGCATTGGAGAGGACAGGGAAATTCAGCCCCAGCATTTT. Its translation: CASIGEDREIQPQHF.

The genes are TRBV19 and TRBJ2-7; possibly TRBD1 for D (6 bases). The CDR3 runs 12 residues. V lost 2 bases, J lost 6 bases, and 8 bases lay in between. CDR1 is LNHDA and CDR2 is SQIVND in the germline V gene (reference sequence). CDR3 amino acids: CASSIKGGEQYF. DNA of the CDR3: TGTGCCAGTAGTATAAAAGGGGGCGAGCAGTACTTC.

The chain is built from TRBV5-4 and TRBJ2-5, with D unclear. The CDR3 sequence is 14 residues long. The V end lost 1 base, the J end lost 1 base, and 8 bases lay between the germline ends. Germline assignment: CDR1 SGHNT and CDR2 YYREEE (reference sequence). CDR3 sequence reads: CASSLKSLQETQYF. The CDR3 region has the DNA TGTGCCAGCAGCTTGAAGAGTCTCCAAGAGACCCAGTACTTC. Drawing the rest from reference TRBV5-4 and TRBJ2-5, the complete variable domain is ETGVTQSPTHLIKTRGQQVTLRCSSQSGHNTVSWYQQALGQGPQFIFQYYREEENGRGNFPPRFSGLQFPNYSSELNVNALELDDSALYLCASSLKSLQETQYFGPGTRLLVL.

This chain links TRBV6-5 with TRBJ1-2; D is unresolved. This CDR3 is built from 14 residues. The ends were cut back, 8 bases at V and 2 bases at J, with 15 bases in the middle. Germline CDR1 and CDR2: MNHEY and SVGAGI. The CDR3 loop reads CASLSKAENYGYTF. For the CDR3, the DNA is TGTGCCAGCCTATCCAAGGCTGAGAACTATGGCTACACCTTC.

The V gene is TRBV5-4, the J gene TRBJ2-7; the D call may be TRBD1 or TRBD2 (6 bases each). The V end lost 4 bases, the J end lost 0 bases, and 14 bases lay between the germline ends. This CDR3 region has 15 residues. Germline CDR1 and CDR2: SGHNT and YYREEE (reference sequence). The CDR3 DNA reads as TGTGCCAGCAGCAACGGAGGGGGGAGCTCCTACGAGCAGTACTTC. It yields the protein CASSNGGGSSYEQYF. Based on the CDR3 plus reference TRBV5-4 and TRBJ2-7, the full variable domain is ETGVTQSPTHLIKTRGQQVTLRCSSQSGHNTVSWYQQALGQGPQFIFQYYREEENGRGNFPPRFSGLQFPNYSSELNVNALELDDSALYLCASSNGGGSSYEQYFGPGTRLTVT.

Points on this clone: Other DNA variants within this sample encode the same CDR3. This chain links TRBV28 with TRBJ1-6, with 9 positions matching TRBD1. Trimming took 5 bases from V and 10 from J; bases not matched to a gene: 9. CDR3 length: 15 amino acids. Per the germline V gene, CDR1 is MDHEN and CDR2 is SYDVKM. The CDR3 DNA reads TGTGCCAGCAGTCCAAGGACAGGGGCAGGGTCACCCCTCCACTTT. Translation: CASSPRTGAGSPLHF.

This clone was found once. V and J are TRBV9 and TRBJ2-1; 9 bases are shared with TRBD1. Trimming removed 0 bases from V and 9 bases from J; junction bases left unmatched: 10. This CDR3 is built from 16 residues. Germline CDR1 reads SGDLS; CDR2 reads YYNGEE. The CDR3, as DNA: TGTGCCAGCAGCGTAGAAACAGGGGGCTTTGCCGGTGAGCAGTTCTTC. This translates into CASSVETGGFAGEQFF.

This rearrangement joins TRBV7-3 to TRBJ2-1; D is perhaps TRBD2 (5 bases). V was pared by 8 bases and J by 8 bases, with 16 bases between. CDR1 and CDR2 (germline): SGHTA, FQGTGA. The CDR3 sequence is 13 residues long. CDR3 residues: CASGPAANDEQFF. CDR3 sequence (DNA): TGTGCCAGCGGCCCAGCGGCTAACGATGAGCAGTTCTTC.

This sequence joins TRBV5-6 and TRBJ2-7; D call uncertain. Germline values: CDR1 SGHDT, CDR2 YYEEEE. The ends were cut back, 4 bases at V and 3 bases at J, with 11 bases in the middle. The CDR3 is 13 residues long. The CDR3: CASSQDMRYEQYF. The DNA of the CDR3 is TGTGCCAGCAGCCAAGACATGCGCTACGAGCAGTACTTC.

The V gene is TRBV6-5, the J gene TRBJ1-2; TRBD1 is a possible D gene (5 bases). The CDR3 length is 13 residues. The germline V gene encodes CDR1 MNHEY and CDR2 SVGAGI. Between the trimmed V and J ends, which lost 10 bases and 7 bases, there was a span of 19 bases. The CDR3 region has the DNA TGTGCCACCACTTCTTCGAGGCAGGGTGGCTACACCTTC. Its translation: CATTSSRQGGYTF.

The chain combines TRBV19 with TRBJ1-2; D is possibly TRBD1 (5 bases). The length of the CDR3 is 15 residues. The V gene lost 3 bases and the J gene lost 6 bases, with 17 bases spanning the gap. Germline-derived CDR1 and CDR2 are LNHDA and SQIVND (reference sequence). CDR3 sequence: CASSIPGSSSHGYTF. In nucleotides, the CDR3 is TGTGCCAGTAGTATCCCAGGGAGCTCGAGCCATGGCTACACCTTC.

The rearrangement joins TRBV18 to TRBJ2-1; perhaps TRBD2 as D (6 bases). Germline V gene sequence: CDR1 KGHSH, CDR2 LQKENI. V was pared by 3 bases and J by 9 bases, with 15 bases between. The CDR3 is 14 amino acids. As DNA, the CDR3 is TGTGCCAGCTCACCTGCGACGGGGGTGAGTGAGCAGTTCTTC. Its protein is CASSPATGVSEQFF.

This rearrangement joins TRBV19 to TRBJ2-3, with no clear D. CDR1 is LNHDA and CDR2 is SQIVND in the germline V gene (reference sequence). The germline V and J ends were trimmed by 4 bases and 7 bases, with 21 bases remaining between them. This CDR3 comprises 16 residues. CDR3 in amino acids: CASSSTSRNRWHTQYF. Here the CDR3 DNA reads TGTGCCAGTAGTAGTACCTCCCGGAATAGATGGCATACGCAGTATTTT. Variable domain in full (rest from reference TRBV19 and TRBJ2-3): DGGITQSPKYLFRKEGQNVTLSCEQNLNHDAMYWYRQDPGQGLRLIYYSQIVNDFQKGDIAEGYSVSREKKESFPLTVTSAQKNPTAFYLCASSSTSRNRWHTQYFGPGTRLTVL.

The chain carries TRBV7-8 and TRBJ2-7, with 12 bases that match TRBD1. In germline, CDR1 is SGHVS, CDR2 FQNEAQ. Trimming at V came to 5 bases and at J to 4 bases, leaving 9 bases not matched to a gene. The CDR3 has 16 amino acids. The CDR3: CASSKGTGGPRYEQYF. The DNA of the CDR3 is TGTGCCAGCAGCAAAGGGACAGGGGGCCCTAGGTACGAGCAGTACTTC.

J is TRBJ2-1 and V is TRBV6-8; 7 bases are shared with TRBD2. CDR1 is MNHGY and CDR2 is SAAAGT in the germline V gene. This CDR3 has 15 amino acids. V was clipped by 7 bases and J by 6 bases; unmatched bases: 12. CDR3: CASILRSGLSNEQFF. Written as DNA, the CDR3 is TGTGCCAGCATCTTAAGGTCGGGACTAAGCAATGAGCAGTTCTTC.

This rearrangement joins TRBV18 to TRBJ1-4; maybe TRBD1 (5 bases). The germline V gene has CDR1 KGHSH and CDR2 LQKENI. The CDR3 sequence is 14 residues long. Trimming left V 3 bases short and J 8 bases short, with 13 bases between. This CDR3 reads CASSPRSRGEKLFF. DNA of the CDR3: TGTGCCAGCTCACCTCGGAGCCGGGGCGAAAAACTGTTTTTT.

The chain carries TRBV11-2 and TRBJ2-2, with D unclear. This CDR3 contains 12 residues. V was cut by 6 bases and J by 4 bases, with 6 bases left in between. In germline, CDR1 is SGHAT, CDR2 FQNNGV. The CDR3 is CASSLPTGELFF. As DNA, the CDR3 is TGTGCCAGCAGTTTGCCCACCGGGGAGCTGTTTTTT.

This chain joins TRBV28 and TRBJ2-7; D possibly corresponds to TRBD2 (6 bases). The CDR3 sequence is 12 residues long. Trimming left V 8 bases short and J 3 bases short, with 11 bases between. CDR1 and CDR2 (germline): MDHEN, SYDVKM. CDR3 loop: CASSGGNYEQYF. The CDR3 DNA follows: TGTGCCAGCTCTGGGGGGAACTACGAGCAGTACTTC.

In this sample, this clone turned up once. The V gene is TRBV2, the J gene TRBJ1-5, with D possibly being TRBD1 (5 bases). The CDR3 contains 13 residues. The V and J ends lost 4 bases and 7 bases respectively, with 11 bases between them. Germline V gene sequence: CDR1 SNHLY, CDR2 FYNNEI. Here the CDR3 DNA reads TGTGCCAGCAGTGCAGGGTCGGAGCAGCCCCAGCATTTT. Translated, it gives CASSAGSEQPQHF.

Here the CDR3 reads CASSPPPGLGWHTEAFF. The CDR3 nucleotides are TGTGCCAGCAGCCCTCCCCCGGGACTTGGGTGGCACACTGAAGCTTTCTTT. The rearrangement uses TRBV11-2 and TRBJ1-1, with D possibly matching TRBD1 (5 bases). V was pared by 5 bases and J by 3 bases, with 22 bases between. The CDR3 consists of 17 residues. Germline-derived CDR1 and CDR2 are SGHAT and FQNNGV.

V is TRBV6-2 or TRBV6-3 and J is TRBJ2-1; TRBD2 aligns across 9 bases. The CDR3 extends over 15 amino acids. The V segment lost 2 bases and the J segment 7 bases; nucleotides outside the gene matches: 6. The germline gives CDR1 MNHEY, CDR2 SVGEGT. CDR3 amino acids: CASSYAASGDNEQFF. DNA of the CDR3: TGTGCCAGCAGTTACGCTGCTAGCGGGGATAATGAGCAGTTCTTC.

The chain is built from TRBV29-1 and TRBJ1-1, with 8 bases identical to TRBD1. CDR1 is SQVTM and CDR2 is ANQGSEA in the germline V gene. The length of the CDR3 is 13 residues. V shed 7 bases, J shed 11 bases, and the junction held 15 bases outside the gene matches. CDR3 protein: CSAYYRTGFGAFF. CDR3 sequence (DNA): TGCAGCGCCTACTATCGGACAGGGTTCGGGGCTTTCTTT.

CDR3 sequence: CASSLRGLLAYEQYF. The CDR3 bases are TGTGCCAGCAGCCTTAGGGGGTTATTGGCCTACGAGCAGTACTTC. The rearrangement links TRBV7-2 to TRBJ2-7; D is possibly TRBD1 (6 bases). This CDR3 contains 15 residues. Germline V gene sequence: CDR1 SGHTA, CDR2 FQGNSA. V shed 5 bases and J shed 2 bases, with 16 bases lying between them. The whole variable domain, remainder taken from reference TRBV7-2 and TRBJ2-7, is GAGVSQSPSNKVTEKGKDVELRCDPISGHTALYWYRQSLGQGLEFLIYFQGNSAPDKSGLPSDRFSAERTGGSVSTLTIQRTQQEDSAVYLCASSLRGLLAYEQYFGPGTRLTVT.

The chain joins TRBV6-2 or TRBV6-3 to TRBJ2-1; 9 bases fit TRBD2. The V gene's germline CDR1 is MNHEY and CDR2 SVGEGT. This CDR3 region has 21 residues. Losses at the gene ends were 6 bases for V and 7 bases for J; bases not matched to a gene: 28. CDR3 amino acids: CASSHPGLGASGMGTQNEQFF. The CDR3 coding sequence is TGTGCCAGCAGCCACCCCGGACTTGGGGCTAGCGGGATGGGGACCCAAAATGAGCAGTTCTTC.

The gene calls are TRBV23-1 and TRBJ2-5; unclear D gene. TRBV23-1 counts as an open reading frame of uncertain function. The V end was cut by 10 bases, the J end by 6 bases, with 21 bases between. The CDR3 totals 14 residues. CDR3 loop: CAIPGAPKGKTQYF. The CDR3 bases are TGCGCCATCCCCGGTGCCCCTAAGGGTAAGACCCAGTACTTC.

The CDR3 protein is CASSEDRRQQYF. In nucleotides, the CDR3 is TGTGCCAGCAGTGAAGATCGTAGGCAGCAGTACTTC. The rearrangement uses TRBV6-1 and TRBJ2-7; D remains ambiguous. V was shortened by 1 base and J by 8 bases, with 9 bases between the two germline ends. The V gene's germline CDR1 is MNHNS and CDR2 SASEGT. The CDR3 runs to 12 residues.